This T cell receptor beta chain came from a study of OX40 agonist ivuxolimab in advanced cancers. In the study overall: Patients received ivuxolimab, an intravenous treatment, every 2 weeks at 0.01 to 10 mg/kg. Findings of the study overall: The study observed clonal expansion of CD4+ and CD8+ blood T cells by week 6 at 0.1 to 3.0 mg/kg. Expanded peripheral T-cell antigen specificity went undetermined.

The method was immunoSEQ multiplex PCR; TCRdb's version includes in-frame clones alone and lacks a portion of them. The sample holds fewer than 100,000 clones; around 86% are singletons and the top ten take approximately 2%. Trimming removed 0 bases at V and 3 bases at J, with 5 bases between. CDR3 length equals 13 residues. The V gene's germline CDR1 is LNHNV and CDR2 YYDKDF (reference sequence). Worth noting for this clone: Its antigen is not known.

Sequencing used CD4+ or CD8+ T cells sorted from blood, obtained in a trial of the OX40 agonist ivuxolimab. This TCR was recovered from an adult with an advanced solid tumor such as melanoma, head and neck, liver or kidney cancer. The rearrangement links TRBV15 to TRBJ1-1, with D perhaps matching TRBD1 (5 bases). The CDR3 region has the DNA TGTGCCACCAGCAGAGACAGGGACACTGAAGCTTTCTTT. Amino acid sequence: CATSRDRDTEAFF.